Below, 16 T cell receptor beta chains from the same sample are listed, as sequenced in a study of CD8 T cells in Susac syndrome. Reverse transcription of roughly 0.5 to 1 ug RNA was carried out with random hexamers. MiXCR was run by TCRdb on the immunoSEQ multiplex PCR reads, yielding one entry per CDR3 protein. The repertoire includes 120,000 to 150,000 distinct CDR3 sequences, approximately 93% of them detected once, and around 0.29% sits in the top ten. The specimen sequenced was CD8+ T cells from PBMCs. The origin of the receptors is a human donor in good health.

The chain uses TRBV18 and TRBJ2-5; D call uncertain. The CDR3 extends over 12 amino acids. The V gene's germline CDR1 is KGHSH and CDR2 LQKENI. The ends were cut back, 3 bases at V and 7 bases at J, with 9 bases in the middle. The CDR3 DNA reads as TGTGCCAGCTCACCGCCCGACACGACCCAGTACTTC. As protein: CASSPPDTTQYF.

The CDR3 region has the DNA TGTGCCAGCTGCCCGACTAGCGGGAGTTTTGCTGGGGCCAACGTCCTGACTTTC. This sequence encodes CASCPTSGSFAGANVLTF. V gene TRBV27 combines with J gene TRBJ2-6; 12 bases fit TRBD2. The V and J ends lost 8 bases and 2 bases, in that order; junction bases with no gene match: 10. Germline CDR1 is MNHEY and CDR2 is SMNVEV (reference sequence). The CDR3 loop spans 18 amino acids. The full variable domain, rest sourced from reference TRBV27 and TRBJ2-6, is EAQVTQNPRYLITVTGKKLTVTCSQNMNHEYMSWYRQDPGLGLRQIYYSMNVEVTDKGDVPEGYKVSRKEKRNFPLILESPSPNQTSLYFCASCPTSGSFAGANVLTFGAGSRLTVL.

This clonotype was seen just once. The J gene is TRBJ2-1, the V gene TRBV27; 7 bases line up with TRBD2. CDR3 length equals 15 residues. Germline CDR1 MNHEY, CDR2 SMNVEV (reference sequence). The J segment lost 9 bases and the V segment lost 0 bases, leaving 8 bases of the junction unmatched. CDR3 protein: CASSLSASGYGEQFF. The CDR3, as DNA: TGTGCCAGCAGTTTATCGGCTAGCGGATACGGTGAGCAGTTCTTC.

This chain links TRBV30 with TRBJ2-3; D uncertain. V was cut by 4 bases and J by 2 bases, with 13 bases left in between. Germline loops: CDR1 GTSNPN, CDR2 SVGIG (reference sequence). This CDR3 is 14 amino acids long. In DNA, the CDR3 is TGTGCCTGGATGGAAAAGACAAACACAGATACGCAGTATTTT. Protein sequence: CAWMEKTNTDTQYF.

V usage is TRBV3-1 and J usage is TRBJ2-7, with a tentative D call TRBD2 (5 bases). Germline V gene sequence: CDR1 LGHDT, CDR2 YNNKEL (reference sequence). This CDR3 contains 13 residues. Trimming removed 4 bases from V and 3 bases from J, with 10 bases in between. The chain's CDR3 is CASSPGMNYEQYF. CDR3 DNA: TGTGCCAGCAGCCCGGGAATGAACTACGAGCAGTACTTC.

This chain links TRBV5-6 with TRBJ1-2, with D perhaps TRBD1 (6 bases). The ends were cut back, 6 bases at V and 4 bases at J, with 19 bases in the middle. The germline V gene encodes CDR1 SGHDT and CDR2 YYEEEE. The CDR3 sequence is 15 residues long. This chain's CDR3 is CASIAGYRDIYGYTF. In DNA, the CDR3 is TGTGCCAGCATAGCGGGATACAGGGATATCTATGGCTACACCTTC.

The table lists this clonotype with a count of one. This chain's CDR3 is CASSWGVGEQYF. CDR3 DNA sequence: TGTGCCAGCAGCTGGGGCGTCGGGGAGCAGTACTTC. V usage is TRBV7-9 and J usage is TRBJ2-7; perhaps TRBD1 as D (5 bases). The CDR3 runs to 12 residues. The germline CDR1 and CDR2 sequences are SEHNR and FQNEAQ (reference sequence). V lost 4 bases and J lost 7, with 11 bases in between. The full variable domain, completed using reference TRBV7-9 and TRBJ2-7, is DTGVSQNPRHKITKRGQNVTFRCDPISEHNRLYWYRQTLGQGPEFLTYFQNEAQLEKSRLLSDRFSAERPKGSFSTLEIQRTEQGDSAMYLCASSWGVGEQYFGPGTRLTVT.

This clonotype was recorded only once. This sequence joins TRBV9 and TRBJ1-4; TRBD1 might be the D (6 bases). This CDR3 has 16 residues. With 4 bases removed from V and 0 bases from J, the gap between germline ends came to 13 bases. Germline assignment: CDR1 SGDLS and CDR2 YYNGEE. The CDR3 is CASSPSYRATNEKLFF. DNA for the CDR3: TGTGCCAGCAGCCCCTCCTACAGGGCAACTAATGAAAAACTGTTTTTT.

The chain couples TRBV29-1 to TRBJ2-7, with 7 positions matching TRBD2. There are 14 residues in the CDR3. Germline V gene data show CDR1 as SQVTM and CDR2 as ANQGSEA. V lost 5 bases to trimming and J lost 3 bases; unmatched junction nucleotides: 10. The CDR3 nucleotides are TGCAGCGTTTTGCGCCGGGACTACGACTACGAGCAGTACTTC. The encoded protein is CSVLRRDYDYEQYF.

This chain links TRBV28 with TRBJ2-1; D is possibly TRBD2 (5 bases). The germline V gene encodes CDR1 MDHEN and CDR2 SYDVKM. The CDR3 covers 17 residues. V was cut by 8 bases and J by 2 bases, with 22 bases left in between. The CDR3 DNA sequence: TGTGCCAGCGGTAGCGTGGGTCGACCTTCCCCCTACAATGAGCAGTTCTTC. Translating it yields CASGSVGRPSPYNEQFF.

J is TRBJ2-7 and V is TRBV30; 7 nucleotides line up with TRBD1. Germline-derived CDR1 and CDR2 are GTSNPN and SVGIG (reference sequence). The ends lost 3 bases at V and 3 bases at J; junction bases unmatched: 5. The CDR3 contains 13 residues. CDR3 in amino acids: CAWSTGQSYEQYF. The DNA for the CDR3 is TGTGCCTGGAGCACGGGACAGAGCTACGAGCAGTACTTC.

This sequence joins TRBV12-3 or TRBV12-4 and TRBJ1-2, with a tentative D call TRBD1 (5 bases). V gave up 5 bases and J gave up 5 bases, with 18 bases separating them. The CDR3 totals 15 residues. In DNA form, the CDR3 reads TGTGCCAGCAGTATCCCAGAGTTAGGGGTTTATGGCTACACCTTC. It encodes CASSIPELGVYGYTF.

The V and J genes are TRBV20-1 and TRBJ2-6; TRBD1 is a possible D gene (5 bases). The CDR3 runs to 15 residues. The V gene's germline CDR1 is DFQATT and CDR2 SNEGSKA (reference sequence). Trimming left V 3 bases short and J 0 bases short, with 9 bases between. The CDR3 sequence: CSASGASSGANVLTF. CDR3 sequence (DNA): TGCAGTGCTAGTGGGGCAAGCTCTGGGGCCAACGTCCTGACTTTC.

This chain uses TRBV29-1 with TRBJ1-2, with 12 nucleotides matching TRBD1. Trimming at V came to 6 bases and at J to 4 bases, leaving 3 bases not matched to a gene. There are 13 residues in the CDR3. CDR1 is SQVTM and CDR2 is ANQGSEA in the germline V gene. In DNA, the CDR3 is TGCAGCGTGCAGGGACAGGGGGCCTATGGCTACACCTTC. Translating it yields CSVQGQGAYGYTF.

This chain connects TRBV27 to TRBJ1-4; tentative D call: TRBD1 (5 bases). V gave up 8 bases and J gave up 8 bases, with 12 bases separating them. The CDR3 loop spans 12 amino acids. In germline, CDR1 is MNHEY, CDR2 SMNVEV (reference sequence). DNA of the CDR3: TGTGCCAGCGGGAGACCAGGGGAAAAACTGTTTTTT. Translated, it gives CASGRPGEKLFF.

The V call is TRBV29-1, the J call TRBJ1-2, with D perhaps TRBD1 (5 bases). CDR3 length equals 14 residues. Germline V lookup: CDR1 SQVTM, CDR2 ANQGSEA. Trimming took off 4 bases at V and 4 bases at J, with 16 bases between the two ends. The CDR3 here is CSVGGGWGSYGYTF. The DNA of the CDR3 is TGCAGCGTTGGCGGTGGTTGGGGGAGCTATGGCTACACCTTC.